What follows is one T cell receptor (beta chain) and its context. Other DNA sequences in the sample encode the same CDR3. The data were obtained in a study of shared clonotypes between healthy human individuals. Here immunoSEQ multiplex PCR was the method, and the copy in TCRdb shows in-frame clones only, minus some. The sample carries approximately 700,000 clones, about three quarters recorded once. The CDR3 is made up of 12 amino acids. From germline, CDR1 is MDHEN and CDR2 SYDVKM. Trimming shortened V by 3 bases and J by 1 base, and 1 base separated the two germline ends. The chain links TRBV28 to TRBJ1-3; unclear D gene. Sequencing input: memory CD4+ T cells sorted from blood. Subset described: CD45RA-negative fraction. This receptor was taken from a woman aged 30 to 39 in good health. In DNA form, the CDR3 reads TGTGCCAGCAGTTTTTCTGGAAACACCATATATTTT. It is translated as CASSFSGNTIYF.